These 2 T cell receptor beta chains originate from one sample sequenced in a study of regulatory T cells in long-lasting Graves disease. The time point was: persistent/refractory GD, antithyroid drugs over 5 years with positive TRAb. RNA isolated from PBMCs was used to make the TCR library. Sequencing libraries for TCR beta were prepared with iRepertoire HTBI primers and Arm-PCR of CDR3 regions. One entry per CDR3 protein, called by TCRdb with MiXCR from the multiplex PCR reads. This sample has more than 650,000 distinct CDR3 sequences, with approximately 31% found just once. The material was peripheral blood mononuclear cells (PBMCs), obtained when the disease was refractory, from a patient treated with antithyroid drugs. The receptors stem from a female donor with Graves disease.

The table lists this clonotype with a few counts. The chain combines TRBV28 with TRBJ1-5; weak D call: TRBD1 (5 bases). CDR3 length: 15 residues. Trimming left V 6 bases short and J 7 bases short, with 19 bases between. Germline CDR1 is MDHEN and CDR2 is SYDVKM. Here the CDR3 DNA reads TGTGCCAGCAGAAAATCCGTCAGGGCCTGGCAGCCCCAGCATTTT. Translation gives CASRKSVRAWQPQHF.

Regarding this clonotype: One junction end does not reproduce the germline sequence, and a read error may be involved. V gene TRBV5-1 combines with J gene TRBJ2-7, with TRBD2 matching 13 bases. Per germline, CDR1 SGHRS and CDR2 YFSETQ. The CDR3 length is 14 residues. This CDR3 reads CASSLAGLAGEQYF. In DNA form, the CDR3 reads TGTGCCAGCAGCTTAGCGGGACTAGCGGGGGAGCAGTACTTC.